This T cell receptor beta chain was retrieved from a study of CD8+ T cells in alopecia areata. Whole-study context: Affected scalp percentage gauged treated patients' severity. Study observations and caveats: Unlike in mice, where it was clearer, TCR sharing across patients was less clear, possibly HLA-related. There were also resident alphabeta T cells of normal skin sequenced in scalp samples. One nonresponder makes the tie between baseline CD8+ expansion and response uncertain.

Sample treatment: oral pan-JAK inhibitor, 5-10 mg twice daily. V was shortened by 4 bases and J by 5 bases, with 15 bases between the two germline ends. CDR1 SGHNT and CDR2 YYREEE come from the germline V gene (reference sequence). The CDR3 runs to 14 residues. Investigators isolated RNA and reverse transcribed it into cDNA to act as the sequencing template. TCRdb's copy holds only in-frame clones and misses some; the assay was immunoSEQ multiplex PCR. The sample includes some 200,000 clones, under 75% of them seen just once. This clone was seen just once. Its antigen is currently unknown. Sample: CD4+ T cells sorted from blood, taken at week 4, from a patient treated with tofacitinib. This receptor was obtained from a human donor with alopecia areata. The J gene is TRBJ2-5, the V gene TRBV5-4; no reliable D call. As DNA, the CDR3 is TGTGCCAGCAGCCAACCGCTAGTGAGTGAGACCCAGTACTTC. Residues: CASSQPLVSETQYF.